This TCR beta chain was recorded in a study of cytomegalovirus exposure and HLA in healthy donors. About the research overall: Earlier findings included about 120 million unique TCR beta sequences obtained from 150 million to 200 million T cells.

Germline CDR1 is SNHLY and CDR2 is FYNNEI. The CDR3 totals 15 residues. V was trimmed by 4 bases and J by 0 bases, leaving 10 bases between them. General study results and limits: One cluster of highly shared sequence variants probably arose as a sequencing artifact. Some TCR beta chains (roughly 160 of them) were listed as cytomegalovirus-associated.

Vbeta (60) and Jbeta (13) primers were used in the PCR. The data were produced by immunoSEQ multiplex PCR, yet TCRdb's version contains in-frame clones alone and is incomplete. The data contain 150,000 to 200,000 clones, roughly 83% of them seen just once; the ten biggest clones take up around 2.3%. Comments on this clone: What it binds is not known.

Specimen: PBMCs. The chain has TRBV2 and TRBJ1-3, with TRBD1 as a possible D gene (5 bases). This receptor was identified in a woman in her forties or fifties in good health and CMV-seronegative. The CDR3: CASSAEGVSGNTIYF. In DNA, the CDR3 is TGTGCCAGCAGTGCCGAAGGGGTCTCTGGAAACACCATATATTTT. Full variable domain (remainder filled in from reference TRBV2 and TRBJ1-3): EPEVTQTPSHQVTQMGQEVILRCVPISNHLYFYWYRQILGQKVEFLVSFYNNEISEKSEIFDDQFSVERPDGSNFTLKIRSTKLEDSAMYFCASSAEGVSGNTIYFGEGSWLTVV.